This TCR beta chain stems from a study of T cells after yellow fever vaccination. This clonotype was detected ten times or more. Its antigen is as yet unknown. Study-wide points: Booster samples showed a return of most primary-vaccination clones (roughly 96% CD4, 88% CD8). A faster peak, day 5 versus 15, was reached by the weaker secondary response. A small share of clonotypes appeared in both CD4 and CD8 compartments.

A 5'RACE template-switching step, the method used to make TCR cDNA, added a universal primer site and UMIs. TCRdb independently ran MiXCR on the 5' RACE reads; one entry per CDR3 protein. The repertoire holds 200,000 to 250,000 distinct CDR3 sequences, with 6% to 7.5% as singletons. This sample comprised CD4+ T cells sorted from PBMCs, obtained 15 days after the yellow fever booster vaccination. This TCR derives from a man under 40 who received the YFV17D yellow fever vaccine.

CDR3 sequence: CATSDTDRYEQYF. The CDR3 bases are TGTGCCACCAGTGACACGGACAGATACGAGCAGTACTTC. This chain connects TRBV24-1 to TRBJ2-7; tentative D call: TRBD1 (6 bases). Germline values: CDR1 KGHDR, CDR2 SFDVKD. Trimming cost V 4 bases and J 4 bases, with 10 bases left between them. The CDR3 has 13 amino acids.